These T cell receptor beta chains were read from a single sample in a study of T cell changes during pregnancy in multiple sclerosis. The table came from immunoSEQ multiplex PCR; TCRdb's copy has only in-frame clones and leaves some out. The data hold about 50,000 clones, with 91% observed a single time. This material consisted of CD8+ T cells from peripheral blood mononuclear cells, taken after pregnancy. Receptors originate from a female donor with multiple sclerosis, enrolled in a pregnancy study. Both conserved end residues are part of each CDR3. A D gene is named only where the DNA matches it firmly. Some rows mark clone size as missing; the rest say once, few, many or name a class of expanded clone.

cdr3_length j_call d_call clone_size v_call cdr3_aa cdr3_nt
17 TRBJ1-1 . . TRBV9 CASSVGWGGNMNTEAFF TGTGCCAGCAGCGTAGGCTGGGGCGGCAACATGAACACTGAAGCTTTCTTT
15 TRBJ1-4 . . TRBV19 CASSTVTGRGEKLFF TGTGCCAGTAGTACGGTGACCGGGAGGGGCGAAAAACTGTTTTTT
14 TRBJ1-1 . . TRBV2 CASSELHISTEAFF TGTGCCAGCAGTGAATTACACATCAGCACTGAAGCTTTCTTT
14 TRBJ2-7 TRBD1 . TRBV19 CASSTGGFAYEQYF TGTGCCAGTAGTACAGGGGGCTTTGCCTACGAGCAGTACTTC
15 TRBJ2-7 TRBD2 . TRBV7-6 CASSLGTSGGYEQYF TGTGCCAGCAGCTTAGGGACTAGCGGGGGTTACGAGCAGTACTTC
13 TRBJ1-1 . . TRBV5-8 CASSLGHREEAFF TGTGCCAGCAGCTTAGGACACCGAGAGGAAGCTTTCTTT
17 TRBJ1-1 TRBD1 . TRBV2 CASSGVRDRGMLTEAFF TGTGCCAGCAGTGGAGTCCGGGACAGGGGGATGTTGACTGAAGCTTTCTTT
18 TRBJ1-3 . once TRBV7-8 CASSYSRGGGNSGNTIYF TGTGCCAGCAGCTATTCACGTGGGGGGGGTAATTCTGGAAACACCATATATTTT
15 TRBJ1-2 . . TRBV30 CAWSHLTSEGYGYTF TGTGCCTGGAGTCATTTGACGTCAGAGGGCTATGGCTACACCTTC
15 TRBJ2-3 . . TRBV2 CAREPPKGGTDTQYF TGTGCCAGAGAGCCCCCCAAGGGGGGGACAGATACGCAGTATTTT
16 TRBJ2-5 TRBD2 . TRBV9 CASSPSGGGNQETQYF TGTGCCAGCAGCCCCTCTGGCGGGGGGAACCAAGAGACCCAGTACTTC
13 TRBJ2-5 TRBD1 once TRBV6-5 CASSLTGWETQYF TGTGCCAGCAGCCTGACAGGGTGGGAGACCCAGTACTTC
11 TRBJ2-1 . . TRBV7-9 CASSPGSEQFF TGTGCCAGCAGCCCCGGGAGTGAGCAGTTCTTC
15 TRBJ1-2 . few TRBV5-1 CASRWSQQGRYGYTF TGCGCCAGCAGATGGTCCCAACAGGGACGATATGGCTACACCTTC
15 TRBJ2-1 TRBD2 . TRBV7-3 CASSRGGAAFNEQFF TGTGCCAGCAGCCGCGGGGGGGCCGCATTCAATGAGCAGTTCTTC
15 TRBJ2-5 . . TRBV15 CATSRDPNREETQYF TGTGCCACCAGCAGAGATCCGAACAGGGAAGAGACCCAGTACTTC
14 TRBJ2-2 . . TRBV5-6 CASSSGGYLGELFF TGTGCCAGCAGCTCCGGCGGGTACCTCGGGGAGCTGTTTTTT
13 TRBJ2-7 . . TRBV5-6 CASSPLERDEQYF TGTGCCAGCAGCCCCCTTGAGCGCGACGAGCAGTACTTC
18 TRBJ1-4 TRBD1 . TRBV13 CASSLVNNRDRADEKLFF TGTGCCAGCAGCTTAGTAAATAACAGGGACAGGGCGGATGAAAAACTGTTTTTT
16 TRBJ1-2 TRBD1 . TRBV9 CASSPPGQGTNYGYTF TGTGCCAGCAGCCCGCCGGGACAGGGAACTAACTATGGCTACACCTTC
16 TRBJ1-4 TRBD1 . TRBV7-9 CASSLNLDRGGEKLFF TGTGCCAGCAGCTTAAATTTGGACAGGGGTGGTGAAAAACTGTTTTTT
14 TRBJ1-6 TRBD1 . TRBV14 CASSLTGTRSPLHF TGTGCCAGCAGTCTGACAGGGACCAGGTCACCCCTCCACTTT
15 TRBJ2-1 TRBD2 . TRBV29-1 CSVDAERGNYNEQFF TGCAGCGTCGATGCCGAGCGGGGAAACTACAATGAGCAGTTCTTC
13 TRBJ1-2 TRBD1 . TRBV29-1 CSVRGDRASGYTF TGCAGCGTGCGTGGGGACAGGGCTAGTGGCTACACCTTC
13 TRBJ1-6 . . TRBV2 CASSPGGYSPLHF TGTGCCAGCAGCCCCGGGGGGTATTCACCCCTCCACTTT
15 TRBJ2-3 TRBD2 . TRBV7-3 CASSPRGGRTDTQYF TGTGCCAGCAGCCCCCGGGGGGGCCGCACAGATACGCAGTATTTT
13 TRBJ2-7 . . TRBV10-1 CASSEGISYEQYF TGCGCCAGCAGTGAGGGCATCTCCTACGAGCAGTACTTC
14 TRBJ2-3 TRBD2 . TRBV13 CASRLGGAGDTQYF TGTGCCAGCAGGCTCGGGGGGGCAGGAGATACGCAGTATTTT
15 TRBJ2-6 . . TRBV2 CASSARWSGANVLTF TGTGCCAGCAGTGCCCGGTGGTCTGGGGCCAACGTCCTGACTTTC
16 TRBJ2-7 TRBD1 . TRBV7-9 CASSPGQGLLSSEQYF TGTGCCAGCAGCCCAGGACAGGGCTTACTCTCAAGCGAGCAGTACTTC
14 TRBJ1-4 TRBD1 . TRBV9 CASSVEYQGGKLFF TGTGCCAGCAGCGTAGAGTACCAGGGGGGAAAACTGTTTTTT
14 TRBJ1-5 TRBD1 . TRBV19 CASSTTGGNQPQHF TGTGCCAGTAGTACGACAGGGGGCAATCAGCCCCAGCATTTT
16 TRBJ1-5 . once TRBV7-9 CASSLGQGTIFQPQHF TGTGCCAGCAGCTTAGGGCAGGGTACGATTTTTCAGCCCCAGCATTTT
16 TRBJ2-3 . . TRBV2 CASSQLDSTSTDTQYF TGTGCCAGCAGCCAACTCGACAGTACTAGCACAGATACGCAGTATTTT
16 TRBJ1-3 . . TRBV10-3 CAISLGQGDSGNTIYF TGTGCCATCAGTTTGGGACAAGGGGACTCTGGAAACACCATATATTTT
14 TRBJ1-4 . . TRBV11-2 CASSLTGFGEKLFF TGTGCCAGCAGCTTAACAGGGTTTGGTGAAAAACTGTTTTTT
12 TRBJ1-3 . . TRBV9 CASSVREGTLYF TGTGCCAGCAGCGTACGGGAAGGAACCCTATATTTT
10 TRBJ1-1 . once TRBV20-1 CSAPSTEAFF TGCAGTGCACCCAGCACTGAAGCTTTCTTT
13 TRBJ1-1 . . TRBV6-5 CASRGAGETEAFF TGTGCCAGCAGGGGAGCAGGGGAAACTGAAGCTTTCTTT
16 TRBJ1-3 . . TRBV21-1 CASSKVGSFSGNTIYF TGTGCCAGCAGCAAAGTAGGTAGCTTCTCTGGAAACACCATATATTTT
15 TRBJ2-1 . . TRBV7-3 CASSLGLSSYNEQFF TGTGCCAGCAGCTTAGGGCTTAGCTCCTACAATGAGCAGTTCTTC
18 TRBJ2-4 TRBD1 . TRBV5-6 CASSFRQGRTLAKNIQYF TGTGCCAGCAGCTTCCGACAGGGCCGAACCCTAGCCAAAAACATTCAGTACTTC
14 TRBJ2-2 . . TRBV10-3 CAITGRRDTGELFF TGTGCCATCACAGGGCGCCGAGACACCGGGGAGCTGTTTTTT
15 TRBJ2-1 . . TRBV9 CASSVTHSGYNEQFF TGTGCCAGCAGCGTAACCCATAGCGGATACAATGAGCAGTTCTTC
15 TRBJ1-4 . . TRBV5-8 CASSLGEGLNEKLFF TGTGCCAGCAGCTTAGGAGAGGGTTTGAATGAAAAACTGTTTTTT
14 TRBJ2-3 TRBD2 . TRBV6-5 CASTSGGSTDTQYF TGTGCCAGCACCTCCGGGGGGAGCACAGATACGCAGTATTTT
16 TRBJ2-1 . once TRBV30 CAWSLYWGGDYNEQFF TGTGCCTGGAGTTTGTACTGGGGGGGCGACTACAATGAGCAGTTCTTC
13 TRBJ1-1 . . TRBV6-5 CASSYSRADEAFF TGTGCCAGCAGTTACTCGAGGGCAGATGAAGCTTTCTTT
15 TRBJ2-1 TRBD2 . TRBV7-9 CASSLLREGYNEQFF TGTGCCAGCAGCTTACTCAGGGAGGGGTACAATGAGCAGTTCTTC
17 TRBJ1-6 . . TRBV13 CASSLMGQHENNSPLHF TGTGCCAGCAGCTTAATGGGCCAACATGAAAATAATTCACCCCTCCACTTT
17 TRBJ2-3 . . TRBV1 CTSSLTSGGSHLDTQYF TGCACCAGCAGCCTTACTAGCGGGGGGTCCCATCTCGATACGCAGTATTTT
15 TRBJ2-3 . once TRBV27 CASSPGTISTDTQYF TGTGCCAGCAGCCCCGGGACAATTAGCACAGATACGCAGTATTTT
16 TRBJ2-1 . . TRBV9 CASSPPSGGQYNEQFF TGTGCCAGCAGCCCCCCGAGCGGCGGGCAATACAATGAGCAGTTCTTC
17 TRBJ1-1 TRBD1 . TRBV5-1 CASTEGGQGPGWDEAFF TGCGCCAGCACCGAGGGTGGACAGGGGCCGGGTTGGGATGAAGCTTTCTTT
14 TRBJ1-2 TRBD1 . TRBV10-2 CASSVMDRVLGYTF TGCGCCAGCAGTGTTATGGACAGGGTCCTTGGCTACACCTTC
11 TRBJ1-2 . medium-sized TRBV29-1 CSAGGGVGYTF TGCAGCGCTGGAGGAGGGGTTGGCTACACCTTC
16 TRBJ2-3 . . TRBV6-6 CASSYQGSTSTDTQYF TGTGCCAGCAGTTACCAGGGGTCGACTAGCACAGATACGCAGTATTTT